Listed here are 20 T cell receptor beta chains from one sample, sequenced in a study of T cells in Graves' hyperthyroidism and ophthalmopathy (dated by TCRdb to the late 2010s). Library preparation was by multiplex PCR. Sequencing instrument: Illumina HiSeq 2000. The TCR beta CDR3 regions were amplified from RNA transcripts. The first round of RT-PCR for the TCR CDR3 was performed with the HTBI primer set and the Qiagen OneStep RT-PCR kit. TCRdb handled the public reads itself, with Q25 trimming in fastp and clone calling in MiXCR, and kept productive beta chains. Merged by CDR3 protein, the rows form single entries marked with the most common genes and DNA. This sample lists approximately 510,000 distinct CDR3 sequences; less than 25% were detected once. 26% of the sample goes to the ten largest clones. The sample was blood. The source of these receptors is a man aged 18 to 29 with Graves' hyperthyroidism.

The table lists this clonotype with a few counts. V usage is TRBV7-9 and J usage is TRBJ1-3; tentatively, D is TRBD1 (6 bases). V lost 1 base to trimming and J lost 2 bases, with 9 bases between them. Germline CDR1 is SEHNR and CDR2 is FQNEAQ (reference sequence). The CDR3 has 15 residues. The CDR3 sequence is CASSLGGGTGNTIYF. The DNA of the CDR3 is TGTGCCAGCAGCTTAGGAGGGGGTACTGGAAACACCATATATTTT.

The J gene is TRBJ2-3, the V gene TRBV30, with D unresolved. Germline V CDR1 and CDR2: GTSNPN, SVGIG (reference sequence). The V and J ends lost 7 bases and 3 bases respectively, with 11 bases between them. There are 12 residues in the CDR3. The CDR3 DNA sequence: TGTGCCTTTGAACTGGAAACAGATACGCAGTATTTT. Encoded protein: CAFELETDTQYF.

This clonotype was observed a handful of times. CDR3 amino acids: CASGPYGQGARYDHGYTF. The CDR3 DNA reads as TGTGCCAGCGGCCCATACGGACAGGGGGCGCGTTATGACCATGGCTACACCTTC. This chain joins TRBV4-2 and TRBJ1-2, with 11 bases that match TRBD1. This CDR3 has 18 residues. Trimming took 8 bases from V and 6 from J; bases not matched to a gene: 20. Germline CDR1 reads LGHNA; CDR2 reads YNFKEQ.

This clonotype was recorded at least ten times. The chain is built from TRBV6-5 and TRBJ1-2, with D possibly being TRBD1 (5 bases). V dropped 7 bases and J dropped 8 bases, with 17 bases sitting between them. The CDR3 covers 13 residues. The germline V gene encodes CDR1 MNHEY and CDR2 SVGAGI. For the CDR3, the DNA is TGTGCCAGCACCCAAAGAGAAGGGGACGGCTACACCTTC. Its translation is CASTQREGDGYTF.

The CDR3 coding sequence is TGTGCCAGCAGAACAGGGGGTTTCACCGGGGAGCTGTTTTTT. It is translated as CASRTGGFTGELFF. J is TRBJ2-2 and V is TRBV12-3 or TRBV12-4; 8 bases align to TRBD1. Trimming took 6 bases from V and 4 from J; bases not matched to a gene: 4. The CDR3 is 14 residues long.

This rearrangement joins TRBV11-2 to TRBJ2-7, with a weak D call TRBD1 (5 bases). The CDR3 contains 16 residues. Germline V CDR1 and CDR2: SGHAT, FQNNGV. V shed 5 bases and J shed 2 bases, with 19 bases lying between them. Written as DNA, the CDR3 is TGTGCCAGCAGCCGACTCGACAGCGAAAACCCCTACGAGCAGTACTTC. Protein: CASSRLDSENPYEQYF.

The chain has TRBV15 and TRBJ2-6; no clear D. Germline lookup yields CDR1 LNHNV and CDR2 YYDKDF (reference sequence). Trimming removed 0 bases from V and 0 bases from J, with 6 bases in between. The CDR3 length is 16 residues. The CDR3 region is CATSRDYNSGANVLTF. The CDR3 DNA reads as TGTGCCACCAGCAGAGACTACAACTCTGGGGCCAACGTCCTGACTTTC.

The chain has TRBV20-1 and TRBJ2-2; 13 bases agree with TRBD2. V lost 6 bases, J lost 6 bases, and 13 bases stayed unmatched. Germline loops: CDR1 DFQATT, CDR2 SNEGSKA (reference sequence). This CDR3 is built from 17 residues. The chain's CDR3 is CSARKRTSGSEAGELFF. The CDR3 bases are TGCAGTGCCCGAAAGAGGACTAGCGGGAGCGAGGCCGGGGAGCTGTTTTTT.

J is TRBJ1-1 and V is TRBV12-5; D may be TRBD1 (5 bases). Trimming removed 1 base from V and 7 bases from J, with 10 bases in between. Per germline, CDR1 LGHNT and CDR2 FRNRAP. The CDR3 length is 13 residues. The CDR3 region is CASGLGDSLEAFF. As DNA, the CDR3 is TGTGCTAGTGGTTTGGGCGACAGCCTTGAAGCTTTCTTT.

This chain links TRBV3-1 with TRBJ1-1; D gene unclear. This CDR3 comprises 13 residues. The V and J ends lost 3 bases and 10 bases respectively, with 15 bases between them. CDR1 is LGHDT, CDR2 YNNKEL, per germline (reference sequence). The CDR3 nucleotides are TGTGCCAGCAGCCAGGAAGGTACCACAACAGCTTTCTTT. Its protein product is CASSQEGTTTAFF. Full variable domain (outside the CDR3, taken from reference TRBV3-1 and TRBJ1-1): DTAVSQTPKYLVTQMGNDKSIKCEQNLGHDTMYWYKQDSKKFLKIMFSYNNKELIINETVPNRFSPKSPDKAHLNLHINSLELGDSAVYFCASSQEGTTTAFFGQGTRLTVV.

This clonotype was seen ten or more times. This chain connects TRBV5-1 to TRBJ1-3; D is undetermined. The CDR3 is 15 residues long. Germline V CDR1 and CDR2: SGHRS, YFSETQ. V lost 4 bases to trimming and J lost 0 bases, with 11 bases between them. As DNA, the CDR3 is TGCGCCAGCAGCCCACAGTTAAGCTCTGGAAACACCATATATTTT. It specifies CASSPQLSSGNTIYF.

There are many counts of this clonotype. CDR3 sequence: CASSLRLTGEQYF. The DNA of the CDR3 is TGTGCCAGCAGCTTGAGACTTACCGGCGAGCAGTACTTC. The chain employs TRBV5-6 and TRBJ2-7; D gene unclear. CDR1 is SGHDT and CDR2 is YYEEEE in the germline V gene. The length of the CDR3 is 13 residues. Trimming pared 1 base from V and 6 bases from J, leaving 11 bases between.

The chain links TRBV6-1 to TRBJ1-5, with D perhaps matching TRBD1 (5 bases). Trimming took 2 bases from V and 6 from J, leaving 17 bases between them. This CDR3 region has 16 residues. Germline V gene data show CDR1 as MNHNS and CDR2 as SASEGT. The CDR3 reads CASSERGGGISQPQHF. The CDR3 coding sequence is TGTGCCAGCAGTGAAAGGGGTGGGGGTATTAGTCAGCCCCAGCATTTT.

With regard to this clonotype: One junction end disagrees with the germline gene, perhaps due to a read error. In DNA, the CDR3 is TGTGGCACCAGGGGGCCCATGAACACTGAAGCTTTCTTT. Protein product: CGTRGPMNTEAFF. This sequence joins TRBV24-1 and TRBJ1-1; 8 positions agree with TRBD1. The CDR3 has 13 residues. The germline gives CDR1 KGHDR, CDR2 SFDVKD.

The rearrangement joins TRBV19 to TRBJ1-1; TRBD1 might be the D (6 bases). V shed 5 bases and J shed 1 base, with 11 bases lying between them. Germline CDR1 and CDR2: LNHDA and SQIVND (reference sequence). This CDR3 has 14 amino acids. CDR3 region: CASSWDTSNTEAFF. CDR3 DNA sequence: TGTGCCAGTAGTTGGGACACCTCGAACACTGAAGCTTTCTTT.

This clonotype has a count of ten or more. The chain couples TRBV7-2 to TRBJ1-5; tentative D call: TRBD1 (6 bases). The CDR3 extends over 14 amino acids. Germline CDR1 reads SGHTA; CDR2 reads FQGNSA. Trimming removed 5 bases at V and 6 bases at J, with 14 bases between. CDR3 amino acids: CASSIRQEPQPQHF. CDR3 bases: TGTGCCAGCAGCATTCGACAGGAACCTCAGCCCCAGCATTTT. The whole variable domain, filled in from reference TRBV7-2 and TRBJ1-5, reads GAGVSQSPSNKVTEKGKDVELRCDPISGHTALYWYRQSLGQGLEFLIYFQGNSAPDKSGLPSDRFSAERTGGSVSTLTIQRTQQEDSAVYLCASSIRQEPQPQHFGDGTRLSIL.

This chain uses TRBV6-5 with TRBJ2-7, with D unresolved. The germline V and J ends were trimmed by 0 bases and 2 bases, with 11 bases remaining between them. This CDR3 has 15 amino acids. CDR1 is MNHEY and CDR2 is SVGAGI in the germline V gene. The CDR3 loop reads CASSYSTSWAYEQYF. The CDR3 nucleotides read TGTGCCAGCAGTTACTCCACGTCGTGGGCCTACGAGCAGTACTTC.

This clonotype was recorded many times. The chain is built from TRBV25-1 and TRBJ1-3; perhaps TRBD1 as D (6 bases). This CDR3 is built from 15 residues. V was pared by 5 bases and J by 1 base, with 12 bases between. CDR1 and CDR2 from the germline V gene are MGHDK and SYGVNS. CDR3 protein: CASSTIQGSGNTIYF. The CDR3 region has the DNA TGTGCCAGCAGTACAATACAGGGATCTGGAAACACCATATATTTT.

The chain uses TRBV7-6 and TRBJ2-7; D gene ambiguous. V was shortened by 4 bases and J by 3 bases, with 10 bases between the two germline ends. CDR3 length equals 13 residues. Per germline, CDR1 SGHVS and CDR2 FNYEAQ. CDR3 bases: TGTGCCAGCAGCTCAGAGATGGGCTACGAGCAGTACTTC. Its protein product is CASSSEMGYEQYF.

At least ten counts were recorded for this clonotype. The V and J genes are TRBV12-3 or TRBV12-4 and TRBJ2-7; TRBD1 aligns across 8 bases. The CDR3 runs to 17 residues. Trimming cost V 1 base and J 0 bases; bases outside gene matches: 8. The CDR3 nucleotides are TGTGCCAGCAGTTTAGATCTTAGGACAGGGACCTCCTACGAGCAGTACTTC. Translation: CASSLDLRTGTSYEQYF.